Below, 32 T cell receptor beta chains from the same sample are listed, as sequenced in a study of T cells in Graves' hyperthyroidism and ophthalmopathy. Authors of the study amplified TCR beta CDR3 regions from RNA transcripts. The TCR CDR3 first-round RT-PCR relied on the HTBI primer set. TCRdb reprocessed the multiplex PCR reads with MiXCR, giving one entry per CDR3 protein. Of under 550,000 distinct CDR3 sequences in the sample, 15% to 20% were seen once. Input material: blood. The receptors were sampled from a man in his forties or fifties with Graves' ophthalmopathy.

The sample holds many counts of this clonotype. The chain is built from TRBV12-3 or TRBV12-4 and TRBJ2-7; D is possibly TRBD2 (6 bases). The CDR3 totals 15 residues. V was clipped by 4 bases and J by 2 bases, with 15 bases between them. The CDR3 bases are TGTGCCAGCAGTTACCCGGGGCGGGGAGCCTACGAGCAGTACTTC. This gives the protein CASSYPGRGAYEQYF.

This clonotype was observed at least ten times. The V and J genes are TRBV7-9 and TRBJ2-3; possible D gene TRBD2, 5 bases. CDR1 and CDR2 (germline): SEHNR, FQNEAQ (reference sequence). CDR3 size: 12 residues. Trimming left V 5 bases short and J 11 bases short, with 14 bases between. The CDR3: CASSPVHEGQYF. CDR3 DNA: TGTGCCAGCAGCCCCGTTCATGAGGGGCAGTATTTT. The full variable domain, completed using reference TRBV7-9 and TRBJ2-3, is DTGVSQNPRHKITKRGQNVTFRCDPISEHNRLYWYRQTLGQGPEFLTYFQNEAQLEKSRLLSDRFSAERPKGSFSTLEIQRTEQGDSAMYLCASSPVHEGQYFGPGTRLTVL.

This rearrangement joins TRBV5-6 to TRBJ1-2; 7 bases map to TRBD1. The germline V gene has CDR1 SGHDT and CDR2 YYEEEE. V lost 4 bases, J lost 4 bases, and 7 bases stayed unmatched. CDR3 size: 14 residues. The CDR3 protein is CASSLFEGAYGYTF. The DNA of the CDR3 is TGTGCCAGCAGCCTTTTTGAGGGGGCCTATGGCTACACCTTC.

The J gene is TRBJ2-2, the V gene TRBV3-1; D possibly corresponds to TRBD1 (5 bases). The CDR3 runs 15 residues. Trimming stripped 4 bases from V and 5 bases from J, with 14 bases between. Germline V gives CDR1 LGHDT, CDR2 YNNKEL (reference sequence). The CDR3 coding sequence is TGTGCCAGCAGCCCCAAGGGGCTCGGGACCGGGGAGCTGTTTTTT. This translates into CASSPKGLGTGELFF.

The chain has TRBV28 and TRBJ1-5; the match to TRBD1 covers 8 bases. The CDR3 extends over 15 amino acids. The germline CDR1 and CDR2 sequences are MDHEN and SYDVKM. The J segment lost 3 bases and the V segment lost 5 bases, leaving 6 bases of the junction unmatched. CDR3 DNA sequence: TGTGCCAGCAGTCGGACAGGGCTACTCAATCAGCCCCAGCATTTT. Protein sequence: CASSRTGLLNQPQHF.

This clonotype was seen at least ten times. The gene calls are TRBV28 and TRBJ2-1; D may be TRBD2 (6 bases). This CDR3 has 15 amino acids. Trimming pared 6 bases from V and 1 base from J, leaving 13 bases between. Germline-derived CDR1 and CDR2 are MDHEN and SYDVKM. The CDR3 sequence: CASRRDPNSYNEQFF. As DNA, the CDR3 is TGTGCCAGCAGGCGGGACCCCAATTCCTACAATGAGCAGTTCTTC. The full variable domain, completed using reference TRBV28 and TRBJ2-1, is DVKVTQSSRYLVKRTGEKVFLECVQDMDHENMFWYRQDPGLGLRLIYFSYDVKMKEKGDIPEGYSVSREKKERFSLILESASTNQTSMYLCASRRDPNSYNEQFFGPGTRLTVL.

This CDR3 is CAWSSASTDTQYF. CDR3 sequence (DNA): TGTGCCTGGTCGTCGGCTAGCACAGATACGCAGTATTTT. V and J are TRBV30 and TRBJ2-3, with no clear D. Germline loops: CDR1 GTSNPN, CDR2 SVGIG (reference sequence). With 5 bases removed from V and 0 bases from J, the gap between germline ends came to 9 bases. There are 13 residues in the CDR3.

Comments on this clonotype: This may be a read error: a much more frequent sequence differs by one nucleotide. The CDR3 sequence is CASSSGLAVITGELLF. The CDR3 coding sequence is TGTGCCAGCAGCAGCGGCCTAGCGGTTATCACCGGGGAGCTGCTTTTT. The chain employs TRBV7-2 and TRBJ2-2; 7 bases match TRBD2. The CDR3 covers 16 residues. CDR1 and CDR2 (germline): SGHTA, FQGNSA.

This clonotype was seen ten or more times. The gene calls are TRBV7-3 and TRBJ2-1; TRBD2 agrees at 13 bases. Unmatched junction bases numbered 12, after V lost 5 bases and J lost 8 bases. Germline V gene lookup returns CDR1 SGHTA and CDR2 FQGTGA. CDR3 size: 17 residues. The CDR3 bases are TGTGCCAGCAGCCAGACCCTTACTAGCGGGAGGGCCCATGAGCAGTTCTTC. Encoded protein: CASSQTLTSGRAHEQFF.

This clonotype was observed at least ten times. The V gene is TRBV6-6, the J gene TRBJ2-3, with D hard to call. Germline lookup yields CDR1 MNHNY and CDR2 SVGAGI (reference sequence). The CDR3 spans 16 residues. V shed 0 bases and J shed 4 bases, with 14 bases lying between them. The CDR3 DNA is TGTGCCAGCAGTTACTCGAACAGTCCTCTCCCAGATACGCAGTATTTT. It yields the protein CASSYSNSPLPDTQYF.

In this sample, this clonotype turned up many times. This chain joins TRBV20-1 and TRBJ2-7; 12 nucleotides line up with TRBD1. Trimming took 4 bases from V and 2 from J; bases not matched to a gene: 6. The CDR3 consists of 15 residues. From germline, CDR1 is DFQATT and CDR2 SNEGSKA (reference sequence). This CDR3 is CSANSRDRGPYEQYF. The DNA of the CDR3 is TGCAGTGCTAATAGCCGGGACAGGGGGCCCTACGAGCAGTACTTC.

This clonotype was picked up many times. J is TRBJ1-2 and V is TRBV3-1; tentative D call: TRBD1 (6 bases). CDR3 size: 12 residues. Trimming shortened V by 4 bases and J by 8 bases, and 11 bases separated the two germline ends. CDR1 and CDR2 (germline): LGHDT, YNNKEL (reference sequence). CDR3 loop: CASSPGVGGYTF. CDR3 in DNA: TGTGCCAGCAGCCCAGGGGTCGGGGGCTACACCTTC.

This clonotype was recorded at least ten times. V and J are TRBV30 and TRBJ1-2, with no clear D. Trimming removed 1 base from V and 10 bases from J, with 19 bases in between. This CDR3 has 14 amino acids. Germline-derived CDR1 and CDR2 are GTSNPN and SVGIG (reference sequence). Written as DNA, the CDR3 is TGTGCCTGGAGTGAACCGGGTCCGGTGTATTCCTACACCTTC. Its translation is CAWSEPGPVYSYTF.

The chain recombines TRBV7-2 with TRBJ1-5; 7 bases map to TRBD1. The CDR3 runs 14 residues. CDR1 and CDR2 from the germline V gene are SGHTA and FQGNSA. With V trimmed by 5 bases and J by 6 bases, 7 bases remained unmatched. The chain's CDR3 is CASSGGTVGQPQHF. Here the CDR3 DNA reads TGTGCCAGCAGCGGTGGGACAGTGGGTCAGCCCCAGCATTTT.

As to this clonotype: At one boundary the junction diverges from the germline segment, which might be a read error. The rearrangement joins TRBV7-7 to TRBJ2-1; TRBD2 matches 9 bases. Germline V gene data show CDR1 as SSHAT and CDR2 as FNYEAQ (reference sequence). This CDR3 contains 17 residues. The CDR3 DNA sequence: TGTGCTAGCAGCTTAGATCCCCCTAGCGGGGTTTTGAATGAGCAGTTCTTC. It translates to CASSLDPPSGVLNEQFF.

A few counts support this clonotype. The J gene is TRBJ2-5, the V gene TRBV20-1; 8 bases match TRBD1. V gave up 7 bases and J gave up 6 bases; unmatched junction bases: 16. Looked up from germline, CDR1 is DFQATT and CDR2 is SNEGSKA (reference sequence). The CDR3 runs to 15 residues. DNA for the CDR3: TGCAGTGTTCTCGAGCGGGCAGGGGGCAAAAAGACCCAGTACTTC. Its protein is CSVLERAGGKKTQYF.

The V and J genes are TRBV9 and TRBJ2-7; D ambiguous. The CDR3 is 13 residues long. Germline lookup yields CDR1 SGDLS and CDR2 YYNGEE. Deletions cut 0 bases from V and 6 bases from J, with 10 bases between. CDR3 amino acids: CASSVVVYGEQYF. The CDR3, as DNA: TGTGCCAGCAGCGTAGTGGTCTACGGCGAGCAGTACTTC. The full variable domain, with the rest looked up from reference TRBV9 and TRBJ2-7, is DSGVTQTPKHLITATGQRVTLRCSPRSGDLSVYWYQQSLDQGLQFLIQYYNGEERAKGNILERFSAQQFPDLHSELNLSSLELGDSALYFCASSVVVYGEQYFGPGTRLTVT.

The chain employs TRBV6-5 and TRBJ2-1; TRBD1 aligns across 7 bases. This CDR3 is built from 15 residues. V trimming: 1 base; J trimming: 7 bases; junction bases outside the gene matches: 7. Per the germline V gene, CDR1 is MNHEY and CDR2 is SVGAGI. The CDR3 DNA is TGTGCCAGCAGTTACTTTCAGGGGGAAGGGAATGAGCAGTTCTTC. It encodes CASSYFQGEGNEQFF.

This clonotype came up a few times. This rearrangement joins TRBV4-1 to TRBJ1-2; weak D call: TRBD1 (6 bases). V lost 1 base to trimming and J lost 6 bases, with 12 bases between them. This CDR3 region has 14 residues. Germline V gene data show CDR1 as MGHRA and CDR2 as YSYEKL. The CDR3 spells CASSQVGTRDGYTF. CDR3 nucleotide sequence: TGCGCCAGCAGCCAAGTCGGGACAAGGGATGGCTACACCTTC.

A remark on this clonotype: One end of the junction is discordant with germline, which a read error may explain. The rearrangement joins TRBV10-3 to TRBJ2-3; 7 positions agree with TRBD1. Looked up from germline, CDR1 is ENHRY and CDR2 is SYGVKD. The CDR3 runs to 16 residues. The CDR3 coding sequence is TGTGCCACCAGTGATTCAGAGACAGGGCCTACAGATACGCAGTATTTT. Amino acids: CATSDSETGPTDTQYF.

The rearrangement uses TRBV27 and TRBJ2-3, with 12 bases fitting TRBD2. The CDR3 consists of 17 residues. Germline lookup yields CDR1 MNHEY and CDR2 SMNVEV (reference sequence). V dropped 0 bases and J dropped 6; count of bases not matched to a gene: 7. CDR3 DNA: TGTGCCAGCAGTTTATCCTCGACTAGCGGGAGTCGTGATACGCAGTATTTT. It yields the protein CASSLSSTSGSRDTQYF.

The chain has TRBV2 and TRBJ1-2; D call uncertain. The ends were cut back, 7 bases at V and 4 bases at J, with 13 bases in the middle. The CDR3 sequence is 13 residues long. In germline, CDR1 is SNHLY, CDR2 FYNNEI. CDR3 loop: CASTDHLGYGYTF. For the CDR3, the DNA is TGTGCCAGCACTGACCACTTAGGCTATGGCTACACCTTC.

This clonotype has a count of ten or more. This chain uses TRBV27 with TRBJ2-7; 7 bases agree with TRBD2. CDR3 length: 14 amino acids. Germline V gives CDR1 MNHEY, CDR2 SMNVEV (reference sequence). V shed 3 bases and J 5 bases; nucleotides not matched to a gene: 7. CDR3 sequence reads: CASSLYKGGDEQYF. For the CDR3, the DNA is TGTGCCAGCAGTTTGTACAAGGGAGGGGACGAGCAGTACTTC.

This clonotype was detected many times. This chain uses TRBV11-2 with TRBJ2-7; 7 positions agree with TRBD1. The CDR3 has 14 amino acids. With 5 bases clipped from V and 2 bases from J, the junction kept 6 bases outside the gene matches. Germline values: CDR1 SGHAT, CDR2 FQNNGV. In DNA, the CDR3 is TGTGCCAGCAGCGTACAGGGGCGCCCCTACGAGCAGTACTTC. Translating gives CASSVQGRPYEQYF. Supplemented by reference TRBV11-2 and TRBJ2-7, the full variable domain reads EAGVAQSPRYKIIEKRQSVAFWCNPISGHATLYWYQQILGQGPKLLIQFQNNGVVDDSQLPKDRFSAERLKGVDSTLKIQPAKLEDSAVYLCASSVQGRPYEQYFGPGTRLTVT.

Turning to this clonotype: An end of the junction does not agree with germline; a read error may underlie this. The chain recombines TRBV28 with TRBJ2-7; 7 bases align to TRBD1. CDR1 MDHEN and CDR2 SYDVKM come from the germline V gene. The CDR3 has 15 amino acids. CDR3 DNA sequence: TGTGCCGGCAGTTTGACAGGGATGGTTACCTGCGAGCAGTACTTC. Its protein product is CAGSLTGMVTCEQYF.

This clonotype was seen a few times. The rearrangement joins TRBV5-6 to TRBJ2-5; D unresolved. Germline V CDR1 and CDR2: SGHDT, YYEEEE. V gave up 0 bases and J gave up 5 bases, with 20 bases separating them. This CDR3 is built from 17 residues. Written as DNA, the CDR3 is TGTGCCAGCAGCTTGGCCCCCGATTTTGTGGGTGACGAGACCCAGTACTTC. Its translation: CASSLAPDFVGDETQYF. The complete variable domain, with remaining parts taken from reference TRBV5-6 and TRBJ2-5, reads DAGVTQSPTHLIKTRGQQVTLRCSPKSGHDTVSWYQQALGQGPQFIFQYYEEEERQRGNFPDRFSGHQFPNYSSELNVNALLLGDSALYLCASSLAPDFVGDETQYFGPGTRLLVL.

This clonotype was counted ten times or more. The gene calls are TRBV20-1 and TRBJ2-3; D is possibly TRBD1 (5 bases). The CDR3 is 14 residues long. Germline values: CDR1 DFQATT, CDR2 SNEGSKA (reference sequence). V was pared by 5 bases and J by 2 bases, with 14 bases between. CDR3 residues: CSASLTVNTDTQYF. The DNA of the CDR3 is TGCAGTGCTTCCCTGACAGTAAACACAGATACGCAGTATTTT.

The V gene is TRBV6-1, the J gene TRBJ2-1, with 8 bases aligning to TRBD1. Germline CDR1 MNHNS, CDR2 SASEGT. V trimming: 6 bases; J trimming: 3 bases; junction bases outside the gene matches: 7. This CDR3 contains 15 residues. CDR3 in DNA: TGTGCCAGCAGACCGAGGGACAGGTTCTACAATGAGCAGTTCTTC. Residues: CASRPRDRFYNEQFF.

This clonotype was detected a few times. The chain links TRBV6-1 to TRBJ1-6; D unresolved. Germline lookup yields CDR1 MNHNS and CDR2 SASEGT. The length of the CDR3 is 13 residues. V was clipped by 5 bases and J by 5 bases, with 7 bases between them. For the CDR3, the DNA is TGTGCCAGCAGTTTACGGAATAATTCACCCCTCCACTTT. Translating it yields CASSLRNNSPLHF.

This clonotype was counted at least ten times. CDR3 bases: TGTGCCAGCAGGGGCAACGGCTACGAGCAGTACTTC. Amino acids: CASRGNGYEQYF. The rearrangement uses TRBV6-2 or TRBV6-3 and TRBJ2-7; D uncertain. V lost 6 bases, J lost 3 bases, and 9 bases lay in between. Germline V gene lookup returns CDR1 MNHEY and CDR2 SVGEGT. This CDR3 region has 12 residues.

This clonotype turned up a few times. This chain connects TRBV6-2 or TRBV6-3 to TRBJ1-1, with no clear D. Trimming stripped 2 bases from V and 7 bases from J, with 5 bases between. The CDR3 runs to 11 residues. The germline gives CDR1 MNHEY, CDR2 SVGEGT. The CDR3 reads CASSYIYEAFF. CDR3 DNA sequence: TGTGCCAGCAGTTACATATATGAAGCTTTCTTT.

A note on this clonotype: Sequence at one end of the junction differs from germline and may be a read error. The chain uses TRBV6-2 or TRBV6-3 and TRBJ2-1; 8 nucleotides agree with TRBD2. Per the germline V gene, CDR1 is MNHEY and CDR2 is SVGEGT. The CDR3 sequence is 13 residues long. In DNA, the CDR3 is TGTGCCAGCAGTGGCGGTCAAGGGACTAGATGGGTCTTC. Translation gives CASSGGQGTRWVF.